The 27 T cell receptor delta chains given below trace back to one sample, sequenced in a study of γδ T cells in repeated Plasmodium falciparum infection. Vgamma9/Vdelta2+ and Vdelta2-negative gammadelta T cells were flow-sorted from PBMC for bulk sequencing. TCRdb called clones anew from the multiplex PCR reads with CATT. The sample includes around 50,000 delta-chain clones, 1.9% of them seen just once. The source material was gamma-delta T cells from blood. Every receptor here comes from a pool of human donors (malaria-infected and uninfected, not separated).

On this clone: One base separates it from a far larger clone, so it is likely a read error. Other DNA sequences in the sample encode the same CDR3. The rearrangement uses TRDV2 and TRDJ1; 11 bases match TRDD3. TCRdb does not report a J gene; here it was assigned by matching the DNA to germline references. Germline CDR1 is GEAIGNYY and CDR2 is EKD. V dropped 0 bases and J dropped 0; count of bases not matched to a gene: 17. This CDR3 comprises 21 residues. Written as DNA, the CDR3 is TGTGCCTGTGACACCGAAAGGGTTCTCACTGGGGGATATCCGTACACCGATAAACTCATCTTT. As protein: CACDTERVLTGGYPYTDKLIF.

This clone occurred a few times. TCRdb's protein for this DNA is that of a much larger clone and differs from the translation at residue 21, likely a read error; the protein shown is the DNA translation. The chain uses TRDV1 and TRDJ2; the match to TRDD3 covers 12 bases. As TCRdb names no J gene, one was assigned here on the basis of a DNA match to germline. CDR1 is TSWWSYY and CDR2 is QGS in the germline V gene. The CDR3 sequence is 25 residues long. CDR3 nucleotides: TGTGCTCTTGGGGCCACGTCCTTTACCTCTACACCTTTGTACTGGGGGATACAGGGGACAGAACAACTCTTCTTT. Its protein is CALGATSFTSTPLYWGIQGTEQLFF.

On this clone itself: The TCRdb protein, from a much larger clone, departs from this DNA's translation at residue 9, likely by read error; the protein shown derives from the DNA. The rearrangement links TRDV1 to TRDJ1; 10 bases align to TRDD3. The J gene, missing from TCRdb, was assigned here through DNA to germline matching. There are 27 residues in the CDR3. Germline lookup yields CDR1 TSWWSYY and CDR2 QGS. V was clipped by 0 bases and J by 0 bases; unmatched bases: 34. In DNA, the CDR3 is TGTGCTCTTGGGGAACTTCGGTACCGGGTCCCGTTCAAATACTGGGGGATCCTGGGGGCGTACACCGATAAACTCATCTTT. Protein product: CALGELRYRVPFKYWGILGAYTDKLIF.

This clone was counted ten times or more. TCRdb records a much larger clone's protein for this DNA, with a difference at residue 10 that likely arises from a read error; the protein given is the translation of the DNA. The CDR3 region is CALGKPYWGVAGTDKLIF. The CDR3 region has the DNA TGTGCTCTTGGGAAACCGTACTGGGGGGTAGCGGGCACCGATAAACTCATCTTT. The chain is built from TRDV1 and TRDJ1, with TRDD3 matching 8 bases. Germline V gene lookup returns CDR1 TSWWSYY and CDR2 QGS. Trimming took 5 bases from V and 1 from J; bases not matched to a gene: 15. The CDR3 length is 18 residues.

This clone came up many times. The protein TCRdb gives is from a much larger clone and does not agree with this DNA's translation at residue 5, likely a read error; the protein shown here comes from the DNA. The J gene is TRDJ1, the V gene TRDV2, with TRDD3 matching 11 bases. Since TCRdb gives no J gene, matching the DNA to germline was used here to assign it. V shed 3 bases and J 0 bases; nucleotides not matched to a gene: 20. Germline V lookup: CDR1 GEAIGNYY, CDR2 EKD. The CDR3 length is 21 residues. CDR3 amino acids: CACDAERVLTGGYPYTDKLIF. CDR3 coding DNA: TGTGCCTGTGACGCCGAAAGGGTTCTTACTGGGGGATATCCGTACACCGATAAACTCATCTTT.

With regard to this clone: This may be a read error: a much more frequent sequence differs by one nucleotide. The sample contains more than one DNA sequence encoding this CDR3. CDR3 sequence reads: CALGGNPSLPRLLGDTTTDKLIF. The CDR3 bases are TGTGCTCTTGGGGGGAACCCCAGCCTTCCACGACTACTGGGGGATACGACCACCGATAAACTCATCTTT. The chain has TRDV1 and TRDJ1; TRDD3 aligns across 13 bases. CDR1 is TSWWSYY and CDR2 is QGS in the germline V gene. The CDR3 is made up of 23 amino acids. With 4 bases clipped from V and 1 base from J, the junction kept 24 bases outside the gene matches.

This clone was seen a few times. This sequence is one base from a far larger clone and is likely a read error. Distinct nucleotide sequences in the sample also encode this CDR3. A V gene of TRAV38-2/DV8 was called, but no J gene was assigned. The CDR3 is 21 residues long. Germline V gene lookup returns CDR1 TSESDYY and CDR2 QEAYKQQN. This chain's CDR3 is CAYRSALFSSRTVFLTAQLFF. Here the CDR3 DNA reads TGTGCTTATAGGAGCGCGTTATTCTCCTCCCGTACTGTATTTTTGACAGCACAACTCTTCTTC.

This clone has a handful of counts. The protein TCRdb lists belongs to a much larger clone and differs from this DNA's translation at residue 20, which points to a read error; the protein shown is made from the DNA. V is TRDV3 and J is TRDJ1, with no clear D. The J gene comes from matching the DNA to germline here; TCRdb lacks it. CDR1 and CDR2 (germline): TVYSNPD, GDNSRS (reference sequence). This CDR3 spans 23 amino acids. Written as DNA, the CDR3 is TGTGCCAGACGAGAACTGCAGCCTTACCCCATCCCCCTCAAAGCCCCGTACACCGATGAACTCATCTTT. This gives the protein CARRELQPYPIPLKAPYTDELIF.

This clone is deemed large (0.1 to 1%). At the DNA level, this CDR3 is encoded by other sequences in the same sample as well. The rearrangement uses TRAV36/DV7 and TRDJ1; D unclear. The V end lost 5 bases, the J end lost 2 bases, and 10 bases lay between the germline ends. The CDR3 sequence is 12 residues long. Germline CDR1 and CDR2: VTNFRS and LTSSGIE (reference sequence). The CDR3 region is CAVRGTTDKLIF. Written as DNA, the CDR3 is TGTGCTGTAAGAGGAACAACCGATAAACTCATCTTT.

In its sample, this clone was seen many times. One base separates it from a far larger clone, so it is likely a read error. Other DNA sequences of this sample code for an identical CDR3. The V call is TRDV1, the J call TRDJ1; 7 bases fit TRDD2. Here the J gene came from matching the DNA to germline, since TCRdb omits it. The CDR3 is made up of 19 amino acids. The germline V gene encodes CDR1 TSWWSYY and CDR2 QGS. DNA of the CDR3: TGTGCCCTTGGGGAACCCCTCGCCTTCCTCTATTCCTACACCGATAAACTCATCTTT. The encoded protein is CALGEPLAFLYSYTDKLIF.

Details on this clone: The amino acid sequence in TCRdb belongs to a much larger clone and departs from this DNA's translation at residue 24, likely a sequencing read error; the sequence shown is translated from the DNA. The CDR3 region has the DNA TGTGCTCTTGGGGAATTTATTTGGATTCCTAGGCGTCTCGTACCCCGTCTCGTACTGGGGGGTACCGATAGACTCATCTTT. Residues: CALGEFIWIPRRLVPRLVLGGTDRLIF. The J gene is TRDJ1, the V gene TRDV1, with 8 bases fitting TRDD3. No J segment appears in TCRdb, so it was assigned here by matching the sequence to germline. Looked up from germline, CDR1 is TSWWSYY and CDR2 is QGS. The CDR3 contains 27 residues.

There are many counts of this clone. The protein held in TCRdb is that of a much larger clone and does not match this DNA's translation at residue 4, likely because of a read error; the protein shown is translated from the DNA. The rearrangement links TRDV1 to TRDJ2; D may be TRDD3 (8 bases). The germline gives CDR1 TSWWSYY, CDR2 QGS. Trimming took off 7 bases at V and 0 bases at J, with 36 bases between the two ends. This CDR3 has 23 amino acids. The CDR3 nucleotides read TGTGCTCTTGAGGCGATGGCCTTCCTCCATTTCACTGGGGGTCCCGCTTTGACAGCACAACTCTTCTTT. This sequence encodes CALEAMAFLHFTGGPALTAQLFF.

As for this clone: For this DNA, TCRdb reports the protein of a much larger clone, which diverges at residue 11, most likely from a read error; the protein presented here is translated directly from the DNA. The V and J genes are TRDV1 and TRDJ1; D might be TRDD3 (5 bases). TCRdb gives no J gene; it was assigned here by matching the DNA to germline. CDR1 and CDR2 from the germline V gene are TSWWSYY and QGS. V lost 1 base and J lost 0, with 21 bases in between. The CDR3 length is 19 residues. The CDR3 DNA is TGTGCTCTTGGGGAACCCCACATTAATGCAAGGGGGCACACCGATAAACTCATCTTT. As protein: CALGEPHINARGHTDKLIF.

In this sample, this clone turned up many times. This chain connects TRDV2 to TRDJ1, with 12 nucleotides matching TRDD3. The J gene, missing from TCRdb, was assigned here through DNA to germline matching. Trimming at V came to 0 bases and at J to 3 bases, leaving 7 bases not matched to a gene. The CDR3 is 17 residues long. The germline gives CDR1 GEAIGNYY, CDR2 EKD. CDR3 sequence: CACDTLLTGGYSDKLIF. CDR3 nucleotide sequence: TGTGCCTGTGACACCCTGCTTACTGGGGGATACTCCGATAAACTCATCTTT.

This clone was observed at least ten times. The TCRdb record carries a much larger clone's protein, which differs from this DNA's translation at residue 6; a read error is the likely cause, and the protein listed here is the DNA translation. The genes are TRDV2 and TRDJ1; TRDD3 matches at 8 bases. The J gene, missing from TCRdb, was assigned here through DNA to germline matching. This CDR3 has 23 residues. Germline loops: CDR1 GEAIGNYY, CDR2 EKD. J lost 0 bases, V lost 0 bases, and 26 bases had no gene match. The CDR3, as DNA: TGTGCCTGTGACACCCCCCCGACTCCTGGGGGACGCGGCCGGCCGACCAACACCGATAAACTCATCTTT. It is translated as CACDTPPTPGGRGRPTNTDKLIF.

In this sample, this clone turned up a few times. The TCRdb protein, from a much larger clone, departs from this DNA's translation at residue 13, likely by read error; the protein shown derives from the DNA. The rearrangement uses TRDV1 and TRDJ1; the D gene could be TRDD2 or TRDD3 (7 bases each). TCRdb gives no J gene; it was assigned here by matching the DNA to germline. The CDR3 runs 23 residues. Germline CDR1 TSWWSYY, CDR2 QGS. The V end lost 3 bases, the J end lost 4 bases, and 39 bases lay between the germline ends. The CDR3 coding sequence is TGTGCTCTTGGGGACACCTTACAGTTTTCCTACGTCGGGGGGATCGTAACTTACGATAAACTCATCTTT. Protein product: CALGDTLQFSYVGGIVTYDKLIF.

This clone was detected many times. TCRdb's listed protein matches a much larger clone and diverges from this DNA's translation at residue 10, likely through a read error; the protein shown comes from the DNA. CDR3 sequence reads: CACDVLGETADKLIF. The CDR3 DNA reads TGTGCCTGTGACGTACTGGGGGAGACCGCCGATAAACTCATCTTT. The chain carries TRDV2 and TRDJ1; 9 bases line up with TRDD3. Germline matching of the DNA provided the J gene here, since TCRdb leaves it blank. Unmatched junction bases numbered 7, after V lost 3 bases and J lost 3 bases. In germline, CDR1 is GEAIGNYY, CDR2 EKD. The CDR3 extends over 15 amino acids.

This clone was seen many times. A far larger clone differs by one base, so this is likely a read error. The sample has other DNA sequences that encode this CDR3 too. V usage is TRDV3 and J usage is TRDJ1, with TRDD2 matching 8 bases. The germline V gene encodes CDR1 TVYSNPD and CDR2 GDNSRS (reference sequence). V shed 2 bases, J shed 0 bases, and the junction held 11 bases outside the gene matches. The CDR3 spans 16 residues. This CDR3 reads CAFRFLLGLYTDKLIF. CDR3 DNA sequence: TGTGCCTTTCGCTTCCTACTAGGATTGTACACCGATAAACTCATCTTT.

Notes on this clone: This likely traces to a read error, being one base from a far larger clone. This same CDR3 is encoded by further DNA sequences in the sample. The CDR3, as DNA: TGTGCCAGACGTGAACTGCAGCCTTACCCCATCCCCCTCAAAGCCCCGTACACCGATAAACTCATCTTT. Encoded protein: CARRELQPYPIPLKAPYTDKLIF. V and J are TRDV3 and TRDJ1; unclear D gene. The J gene is not listed in TCRdb, so it was assigned here from a DNA match to germline. V dropped 5 bases and J dropped 0 bases, with 43 bases sitting between them. Germline V lookup: CDR1 TVYSNPD, CDR2 GDNSRS (reference sequence). The CDR3 spans 23 residues.

Only a few counts were recorded for this clone. The protein TCRdb gives is from a much larger clone and does not agree with this DNA's translation at residue 9, likely a read error; the protein shown here comes from the DNA. V usage is TRDV3 and J usage is TRDJ1; maybe TRDD3 (6 bases). TCRdb carries no J gene annotation; the J gene was assigned here by matching the DNA with germline. V dropped 5 bases and J dropped 1 base, with 47 bases sitting between them. The length of the CDR3 is 24 residues. The germline CDR1 and CDR2 sequences are TVYSNPD and GDNSRS (reference sequence). The CDR3 sequence is CAHGVSFLCWGLTRVRSCTDKLIF. The CDR3 bases are TGTGCCCATGGGGTCTCCTTTTTATGCTGGGGACTAACAAGGGTTCGATCTTGCACCGATAAACTCATCTTT. Looking up the rest from reference TRDV3 and TRDJ1 gives the full variable domain: CDKVTQSSPDQTVASGSEVVLLCTYDTVYSNPDLFWYRIRPDYSFQFVFYGDNSRSEGADFTQGRFSVKHILTQKAFHLVISPVRTEDSATYYCAHGVSFLCWGLTRVRSCTDKLIFGKGTRVTVEP.

Of note for this clone: The protein given by TCRdb reflects a much larger clone and differs at residue 13 from this DNA's translation, likely from a read error; the protein shown is the DNA's translation. CDR3 in DNA: TGTGCTCTTGGGGAATGTTATTTTCCTTCCTTGAAAGCTCTGGGCAAAACCGATAAACTCATCTTT. The encoded protein is CALGECYFPSLKALGKTDKLIF. The chain joins TRDV1 to TRDJ1; 7 bases align to TRDD2. The J gene was missing in TCRdb and was found by matching the end of the DNA to germline. Germline V gene data show CDR1 as TSWWSYY and CDR2 as QGS. J gave up 2 bases and V 2 bases, and 26 bases lay outside the gene matches. CDR3 length: 22 residues.

This clone has a handful of counts. For this DNA, TCRdb reports the protein of a much larger clone, which diverges at residue 15, most likely from a read error; the protein presented here is translated directly from the DNA. In the same sample, other DNA sequences code for this CDR3. The chain joins TRDV3 to TRDJ1; 8 bases line up with TRDD3. TCRdb supplies no J gene; here it was assigned by aligning the nucleotide sequence to germline. Losses at the gene ends were 0 bases for V and 2 bases for J; bases not matched to a gene: 38. The CDR3 consists of 25 residues. CDR1 and CDR2 from the germline V gene are TVYSNPD and GDNSRS (reference sequence). Here the CDR3 reads CAFRIVTTSFSYWGVRVKNTDKLIF. DNA of the CDR3: TGTGCCTTTAGGATTGTTACTACTTCCTTTTCGTACTGGGGGGTACGCGTTAAGAATACCGATAAACTCATCTTT. Using reference TRDV3 and TRDJ1 for the parts outside the CDR3, the full variable domain is CDKVTQSSPDQTVASGSEVVLLCTYDTVYSNPDLFWYRIRPDYSFQFVFYGDNSRSEGADFTQGRFSVKHILTQKAFHLVISPVRTEDSATYYCAFRIVTTSFSYWGVRVKNTDKLIFGKGTRVTVEP.

In this sample, this clone turned up a few times. It differs at one base from a far larger clone, so likely a read error. Other nucleotide sequences from this sample produce the same CDR3. Here the CDR3 reads CALGEASVSLTGGYAIKLIF. CDR3 nucleotides: TGTGCTCTTGGGGAAGCTTCTGTCTCCCTCACTGGGGGATACGCGATCAAACTCATCTTT. V is TRDV1 and J is TRDJ1; TRDD3 matches at 13 bases. TCRdb records no J gene; here it was assigned by comparing the DNA to germline. This CDR3 is built from 20 residues. Looked up from germline, CDR1 is TSWWSYY and CDR2 is QGS. V shed 2 bases, J shed 8 bases, and the junction held 20 bases outside the gene matches.

This clone was recorded at least ten times. The TCRdb record carries a much larger clone's protein, which differs from this DNA's translation at residue 18; a read error is the likely cause, and the protein listed here is the DNA translation. The chain recombines TRAV38-2/DV8 with TRDJ1; 8 positions match TRDD3. The germline V gene encodes CDR1 TSESDYY and CDR2 QEAYKQQN. The CDR3 has 20 residues. The DNA for the CDR3 is TGTGCTTATAGGAGCTTCTACTTCCCCTGGGGATACTTGTACACCGATAAACCCATCTTT. Translating gives CAYRSFYFPWGYLYTDKPIF.

This clone was counted only a few times. With a far larger clone one base away, a read error is the likely cause. This sample also contains other DNA sequences that code for the same CDR3. This chain connects TRDV1 to TRDJ1; 12 nucleotides line up with TRDD3. The J gene, absent from TCRdb, was called here by matching the DNA to germline. The trim removed 7 bases at V and 0 bases at J, leaving 18 bases unmatched. CDR1 is TSWWSYY, CDR2 QGS, per germline. CDR3 length: 20 amino acids. The CDR3 DNA follows: TGTGCTCTTGACAAGCGGCCTGGGGGATACGGCGTCTCGTACACCGATAAACTCATCTTT. This translates into CALDKRPGGYGVSYTDKLIF.

This clone was found many times. This likely came from a read error, as a far larger clone is one base away. Different DNA sequences within this sample yield the same CDR3. This chain connects TRDV1 to TRDJ1; a weak D match, TRDD3 (7 bases). Since TCRdb gives no J gene, matching the DNA to germline was used here to assign it. The CDR3 loop spans 19 amino acids. The V end was cut by 4 bases, the J end by 2 bases, with 26 bases between. Germline loops: CDR1 TSWWSYY, CDR2 QGS. In nucleotides, the CDR3 is TGTGCTCTTGGGGTATTTGGCTCCTACGGTAAGGGGGATACCGATAAACTCATCTTT. Protein product: CALGVFGSYGKGDTDKLIF.

As concerns this clone: The TCRdb protein comes from a much larger clone and disagrees with this DNA's translation at residue 6, likely due to a read error; the protein given here is derived from the DNA. The chain recombines TRDV1 with TRDJ4, with D possibly TRDD2 on 8 matching bases. The J gene, left out of TCRdb, was set here by checking the DNA against germline. The V gene lost 5 bases and the J gene lost 0 bases, with 34 bases spanning the gap. Germline lookup yields CDR1 TSWWSYY and CDR2 QGS. CDR3 size: 21 residues. DNA for the CDR3: TGTGCTCTTGGGCCTCACTTCCTACACGTACTGGGGATCGCAATGGCCAGACCCCTGATCTTT. Protein product: CALGPHFLHVLGIAMARPLIF.